This is a list of T cell receptor beta chains from one sample in a study of cytotoxic CD8 clonotypes in ibrutinib-treated CLL. The data were produced by immunoSEQ multiplex PCR, yet TCRdb's version contains in-frame clones alone and is incomplete. Seen here are roughly 70,000 clones, 90% observed once, and the top ten hold around 3.3%. The specimen comprised PBMCs, sampled after 12 months of ibrutinib treatment. The origin of the receptors is a human donor with chronic lymphocytic leukemia. Both conserved end residues are part of each CDR3. Fields, in order: CDR3 length, D gene, V gene, clone size, J gene, CDR3 DNA, CDR3 protein. A D gene is named only where the DNA matches it firmly. Rows may omit the clone size; those that give it use once, few, many or a size class.

>15|-|TRBV19|-|TRBJ2-5
TGTGCCAGTAGTACAAGGCGGGACAGCCAAGAGACCCAGTACTTC
CASSTRRDSQETQYF
>15|TRBD2|TRBV11-3|-|TRBJ2-1
TGTGCCAGCAGCTCATTAGCGGGAGGTCTGGGTGAGCAGTTCTTC
CASSSLAGGLGEQFF
>15|-|TRBV27|-|TRBJ2-3
TGTGCCAGCAGTAGTCCCCAATCAATTTCAAATACGCAGTATTTT
CASSSPQSISNTQYF
>14|-|TRBV5-1|-|TRBJ1-3
TGCGCCAGCAGCCAGTCGGCCGAATACGGCACCATATATTTT
CASSQSAEYGTIYF
>16|-|TRBV7-2|-|TRBJ1-1
TGTGCCAGCAAAGGGCAGGGCCGCGTTATGAACACTGAAGCTTTCTTT
CASKGQGRVMNTEAFF
>15|TRBD2|TRBV6-5|-|TRBJ2-1
TGTGCCAGCAGTTACTCGGGCGGGAGGCACAATGAGCAGTTCTTC
CASSYSGGRHNEQFF
>14|-|TRBV7-2|-|TRBJ2-5
TGTGCCAGCAGCTTTTGGGGGTCCCAAGAGACCCAGTACTTC
CASSFWGSQETQYF
>15|-|TRBV6-6|-|TRBJ1-3
TGTGCCAGCAGTCCCTTTGCAAGCTCTGGAAACACCATATATTTT
CASSPFASSGNTIYF
>13|-|TRBV5-1|-|TRBJ2-3
TGCGCCAGCAGCTGGGGTGGGGCAGATACGCAGTATTTT
CASSWGGADTQYF
>17|-|TRBV27|few|TRBJ2-6
TGTGCCAGCAGGGGAATTACTACCGGCTCTGGGGCCAACGTCCTGACTTTC
CASRGITTGSGANVLTF
>11|-|TRBV6-5|-|TRBJ1-5
TGTGCCAGCAGTTACAAGACAGATCTGCATTTT
CASSYKTDLHF
>17|-|TRBV4-3|-|TRBJ1-1
TGCGCCAGCAGCCAAGATAGGAAAGGGCGCAAGAACACTGAAGCTTTCTTT
CASSQDRKGRKNTEAFF
>12|-|TRBV5-1|-|TRBJ2-7
TGCGCCAGCAGCGCGGAGGGGCCCGAGCAGTACTTC
CASSAEGPEQYF
>16|-|TRBV28|-|TRBJ2-5
TGTGCCAGCAGGACGTTTGGGGCATCTCTCCAAGAGACCCAGTACTTC
CASRTFGASLQETQYF
>15|-|TRBV19|-|TRBJ2-6
TGTGCCAGTAGTAAACGGGGGGCCGGGGCCAACGTCCTGACTTTC
CASSKRGAGANVLTF
>17|-|TRBV21-1|once|TRBJ1-6
TGTGCCAGCAGCAAAGCGAGGGACAGGGAATATAATTCACCCCTCCACTTT
CASSKARDREYNSPLHF
>15|TRBD1|TRBV7-8|-|TRBJ2-7
TGTGCCAGCAGCCGACAACAGGGGAGCTCCTACGAGCAGTACTTC
CASSRQQGSSYEQYF
>16|TRBD2|TRBV7-9|-|TRBJ2-1
TGTGCCAGCAGCTTATTGGGCGGGAGGGCAGCGTATGAGCAGTTCTTC
CASSLLGGRAAYEQFF
>13|TRBD1|TRBV11-3|-|TRBJ2-5
TGTGCCAGCAGCTGGACAGGGGAAGAGACCCAGTACTTC
CASSWTGEETQYF
>17|TRBD2|TRBV7-9|-|TRBJ2-5
TGTGCCAGCAGCTTAGTTTGGGGACTAGCGGGACAAGAGACCCAGTACTTC
CASSLVWGLAGQETQYF
>18|TRBD2|TRBV29-1|-|TRBJ2-7
TGCAGCGCCCAGGGGTGGCTAGCGGGAGGCCCTGTGTCCTACGAGCAGTACTTC
CSAQGWLAGGPVSYEQYF
>14|-|TRBV15|-|TRBJ1-1
TGTGCCACCAGCAGAGATCGGAGGGCCACTGAAGCTTTCTTT
CATSRDRRATEAFF
>16|TRBD1|TRBV4-3|once|TRBJ1-1
TGCGCCAGCAGCCCCACCGGGTTAGGGGGCAACACTGAAGCTTTCTTT
CASSPTGLGGNTEAFF
>18|TRBD2|TRBV4-1|-|TRBJ2-2
TGCGCCAGCAGCCAAGAGAGGGTAGCGGGAGGGACTGGCGGGGAGCTGTTTTTT
CASSQERVAGGTGGELFF
>13|TRBD1|TRBV19|-|TRBJ1-1
TGTGCCAGTAGCTGGACAGGAAACACTGAAGCTTTCTTT
CASSWTGNTEAFF
>15|TRBD1|TRBV28|-|TRBJ1-2
TGTGCCAGCAGTTTAACCGGGACAGGGGGTGGGGGCTACACCTTC
CASSLTGTGGGGYTF
>16|-|TRBV7-9|-|TRBJ1-2
TGTGCCAGCAGCCCTCTGTGGGGTCAGATGAACTATGGCTACACCTTC
CASSPLWGQMNYGYTF
>15|-|TRBV7-9|-|TRBJ2-1
TGTGCCAGCAGCTTAGCGGCGAGCTCCTACAATGAGCAGTTCTTC
CASSLAASSYNEQFF
>17|TRBD1|TRBV27|-|TRBJ1-1
TGTGCCAGCAGTTTCCGTCCCGGGACAGGGTACCGGGCTGAAGCTTTCTTT
CASSFRPGTGYRAEAFF
>16|TRBD2|TRBV5-1|-|TRBJ2-7
TGCGCCAGCAGCTGGGGGAGTATTAGCGGGAGTTACGAGCAGTACTTC
CASSWGSISGSYEQYF
>13|-|TRBV12-5|-|TRBJ2-7
TGTGCTAGCGGTGGGCAGAGCTCCTACGAGCAGTACTTC
CASGGQSSYEQYF
>13|-|TRBV15|-|TRBJ2-7
TGTGCCACCAGCAACCGGGGATTCTACGAGCAGTACTTC
CATSNRGFYEQYF
>13|-|TRBV18|-|TRBJ2-7
TGTGCCAGCTCACCACCGGCAGGGTACGAGCAGTACTTC
CASSPPAGYEQYF
>15|-|TRBV4-1|-|TRBJ2-7
TGCGCCAGCAGCCAAGATCGTCTAGCCGGGTCCGAGCAGTACTTC
CASSQDRLAGSEQYF
>13|-|TRBV27|-|TRBJ2-7
TGTGCCAGCAGTTCTAGCGAAGACTACGAGCAGTACTTC
CASSSSEDYEQYF
>16|TRBD2|TRBV7-6|-|TRBJ2-7
TGTGCCAGCAGCTTAGGACCGGGACTAGCGGCCTACGAGCAGTACTTC
CASSLGPGLAAYEQYF
>16|TRBD2|TRBV9|-|TRBJ2-2
TGTGCCAGCAGCGCCCCTAGCGGGAGGGCCCCCGGGGAGCTGTTTTTT
CASSAPSGRAPGELFF
>15|TRBD1|TRBV2|-|TRBJ1-6
TGTGCCAGCAGCTCGACAGGGGACCTAAATTCACCCCTCCACTTT
CASSSTGDLNSPLHF
>17|-|TRBV11-2|-|TRBJ2-1
TGTGCCAGCAGCTTAAAGTTGACGGGAGTGAGCTACAATGAGCAGTTCTTC
CASSLKLTGVSYNEQFF
>18|-|TRBV29-1|-|TRBJ2-2
TGCAGCGTTGAAGATCTTACTTCCCAGGGGAGTGTCACCGGGGAGCTGTTTTTT
CSVEDLTSQGSVTGELFF
>16|TRBD2|TRBV10-2|-|TRBJ2-1
TGCGCCAGCAGTGAGCTCCGAGGGGCGGGAGGCCGCGAGCAGTTCTTC
CASSELRGAGGREQFF
>16|TRBD2|TRBV5-6|-|TRBJ2-1
TGTGCCAGCAGCTTGGCGTACGGACTAGTCAACAATGAGCAGTTCTTC
CASSLAYGLVNNEQFF
>14|-|TRBV5-5|few|TRBJ2-7
TGTGCCAGCACCTCAGGGCGGGGATACTACGAGCAGTACTTC
CASTSGRGYYEQYF
>12|-|TRBV18|-|TRBJ2-5
TGTGCCAGCTCACCTCGGAAAGAGACCCAGTACTTC
CASSPRKETQYF
>14|-|TRBV5-4|-|TRBJ1-2
TGTGCCTCCTCCACCGGGACGGGCTACTATGGCTACACCTTC
CASSTGTGYYGYTF
>14|-|TRBV5-1|-|TRBJ1-4
TGCGCCAGCAGCCGAGGAGGAGAGGGGGAAAAACTGTTTTTT
CASSRGGEGEKLFF
>13|-|TRBV6-1|-|TRBJ2-7
TGTGCCAGCAGCCGGGACTTCTTCTACGAGCAGTACTTC
CASSRDFFYEQYF
>16|-|TRBV4-2|-|TRBJ1-3
TGTGCCAGCAGCCAAGAAGGACCAGGGGCTGGAAACACCATATATTTT
CASSQEGPGAGNTIYF